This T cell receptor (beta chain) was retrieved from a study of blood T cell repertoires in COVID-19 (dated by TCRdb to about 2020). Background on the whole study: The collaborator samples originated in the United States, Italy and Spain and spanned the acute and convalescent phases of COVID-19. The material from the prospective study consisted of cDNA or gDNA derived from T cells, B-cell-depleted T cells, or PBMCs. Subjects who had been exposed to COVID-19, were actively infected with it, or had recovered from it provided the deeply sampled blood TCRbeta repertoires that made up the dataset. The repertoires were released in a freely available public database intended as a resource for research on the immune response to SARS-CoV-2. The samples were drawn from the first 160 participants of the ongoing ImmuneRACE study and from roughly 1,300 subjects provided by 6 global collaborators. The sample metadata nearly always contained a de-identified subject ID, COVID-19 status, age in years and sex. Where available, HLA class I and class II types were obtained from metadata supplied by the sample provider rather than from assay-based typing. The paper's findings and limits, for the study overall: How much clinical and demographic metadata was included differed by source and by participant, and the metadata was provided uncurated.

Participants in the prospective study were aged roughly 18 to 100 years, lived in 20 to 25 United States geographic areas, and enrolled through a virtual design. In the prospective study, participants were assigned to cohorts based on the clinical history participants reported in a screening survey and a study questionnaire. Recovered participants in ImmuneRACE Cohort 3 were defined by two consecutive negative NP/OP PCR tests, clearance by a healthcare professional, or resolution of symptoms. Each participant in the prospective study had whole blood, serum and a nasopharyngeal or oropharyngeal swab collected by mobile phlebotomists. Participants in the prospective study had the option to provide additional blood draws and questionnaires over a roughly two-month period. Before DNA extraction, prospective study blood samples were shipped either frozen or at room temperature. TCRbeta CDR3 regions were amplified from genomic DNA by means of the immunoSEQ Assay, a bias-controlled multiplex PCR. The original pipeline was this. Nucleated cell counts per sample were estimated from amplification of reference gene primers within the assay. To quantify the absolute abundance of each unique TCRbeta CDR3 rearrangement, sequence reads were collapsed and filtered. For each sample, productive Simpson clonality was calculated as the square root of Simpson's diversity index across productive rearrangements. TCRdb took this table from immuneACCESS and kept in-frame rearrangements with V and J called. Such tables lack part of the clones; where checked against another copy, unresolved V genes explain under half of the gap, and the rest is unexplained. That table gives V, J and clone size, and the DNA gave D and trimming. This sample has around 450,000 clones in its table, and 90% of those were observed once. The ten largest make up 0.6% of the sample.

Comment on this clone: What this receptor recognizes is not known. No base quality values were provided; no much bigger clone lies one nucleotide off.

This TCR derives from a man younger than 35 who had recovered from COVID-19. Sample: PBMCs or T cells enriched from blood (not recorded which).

The DNA sequence is TGTGCCAGCAGCTTAGCGGCCGTTACAAATGAGCAGTTCTTC. This sequence encodes CASSLAAVTNEQFF. In this chain, TRBV7-3 is recombined with TRBJ2-1, with no confidently assigned D gene. From the germline V gene, CDR1 is SGHTA and CDR2 is FQGTGA. V loses 2 bases, J loses 7 bases, and the germline ends lie 12 bases apart. From its cysteine to its phenylalanine, the CDR3 spans 14 amino acids. The only DNA kept is the CDR3, 42 bases in frame from the first base.